This T cell receptor beta chain derives from a study of blood T cell repertoires in COVID-19. Assay used: immunoSEQ multiplex PCR; TCRdb lists only in-frame clones, some missing. This table holds over 130,000 clones, around 83% found once. The CDR3 length is 16 residues. Germline assignment: CDR1 SEHNR and CDR2 FQNEAQ (reference sequence). The germline V and J ends were trimmed by 5 bases and 1 base, with 17 bases remaining between them. This TCR derives from a woman older than 75 with acute or convalescent COVID-19. V is TRBV7-9 and J is TRBJ2-5; D is possibly TRBD2 (7 bases). Specimen: peripheral blood. In nucleotides, the CDR3 is TGTGCCAGCAGCCCTCCCCTAAGGGGGGGCCAAGAGACCCAGTACTTC. Its translation: CASSPPLRGGQETQYF.